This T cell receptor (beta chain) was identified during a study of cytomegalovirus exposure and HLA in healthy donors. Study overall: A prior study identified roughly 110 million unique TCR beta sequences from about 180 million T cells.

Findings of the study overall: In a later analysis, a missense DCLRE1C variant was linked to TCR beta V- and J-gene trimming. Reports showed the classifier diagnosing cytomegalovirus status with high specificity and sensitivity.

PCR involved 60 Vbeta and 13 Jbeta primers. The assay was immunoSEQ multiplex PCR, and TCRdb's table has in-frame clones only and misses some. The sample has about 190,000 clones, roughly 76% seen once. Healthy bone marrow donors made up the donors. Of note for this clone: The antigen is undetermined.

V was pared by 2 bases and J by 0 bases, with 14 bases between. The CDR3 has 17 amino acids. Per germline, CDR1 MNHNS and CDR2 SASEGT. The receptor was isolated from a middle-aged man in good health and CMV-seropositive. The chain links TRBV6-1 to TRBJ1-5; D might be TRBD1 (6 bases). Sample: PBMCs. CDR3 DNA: TGTGCCAGCAGTGAACAAGCGGACAGCCATAGCAATCAGCCCCAGCATTTT. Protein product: CASSEQADSHSNQPQHF.